This is a list of T cell receptor beta chains from one sample in a study of cytomegalovirus exposure and HLA in healthy donors. TCRdb keeps only in-frame clones here, not all; method: immunoSEQ multiplex PCR. The profile shows over 150,000 clones, roughly 95% of them singletons. Sequences were obtained from PBMCs. These receptors were collected from a woman aged 18-29 years in good health and CMV-seronegative. CDR3s leave out the opening cysteine and the closing phenylalanine or tryptophan.

j_call v_call cdr3_aa
TRBJ1-2 TRBV7-9 ASRLGGTGYT
TRBJ1-6 TRBV7-9 ASSLPTGKSPLH
TRBJ2-1 TRBV7-3 ASSLWGGPYNEQF
TRBJ2-2 TRBV27 ASRLQASGTGELF
TRBJ2-1 TRBV6-1 ASKDRVNEQF
TRBJ2-6 TRBV6-1 ASSEAGVSGANVLT
TRBJ2-3 TRBV14 ASSQPGQSSTDTQY
TRBJ2-5 TRBV14 ASSRQLGETQY
TRBJ2-2 TRBV27 ASSPHPRSFNTGELF
TRBJ2-1 TRBV19 ASSTSRDYSKNLPDEQF
TRBJ2-7 TRBV11-3 ASSLTQGTHEQY
TRBJ1-2 TRBV19 ASSPTGEDGYT
TRBJ1-1 TRBV7-8 ASSVDRSGAF
TRBJ2-7 TRBV4-3 ASSQEYAHAYEQY
TRBJ1-2 TRBV19 ASTETAYGYT
TRBJ2-7 TRBV19 ASSTGQYYEQY
TRBJ2-3 TRBV6-1 ASKPTGSTDTQY
TRBJ2-5 TRBV7-3 ASSLGPPLETQY
TRBJ2-1 TRBV5-1 ASSPLWLAGNNEQF
TRBJ2-7 TRBV2 ASSEALARSYEQY
TRBJ2-3 TRBV7-6 ASSFASQGWGSTDTQY
TRBJ1-4 TRBV6-5 ASSGQGRYEKLF
TRBJ1-2 TRBV30 AWGIQGAGGYT
TRBJ1-1 TRBV18 ASSNRATEAF
TRBJ2-1 TRBV7-9 ASSLVGRGRLGGNEQF
TRBJ2-7 TRBV19 ASSIGSGQLSEQY
TRBJ2-1 TRBV11-2 ASSALAGGSQSYNEQF
TRBJ1-1 TRBV7-9 ASSFSDRAGREAF
TRBJ2-4 TRBV5-4 ASSRGLERNIQY
TRBJ2-7 TRBV7-9 ASSLGGAGGLDSHEQY
TRBJ1-1 TRBV5-1 ASSRTTGEGEAF
TRBJ1-1 TRBV5-1 ASRRPDSSEAF
TRBJ2-2 TRBV6-1 ANRAGPATGELF
TRBJ2-7 TRBV2 ASSEGTGAYEQY
TRBJ1-4 TRBV10-3 AIISQGRKLASTNEKLF
TRBJ1-1 TRBV11-3 ASSLLREGNTEAF
TRBJ1-1 TRBV5-1 ASSPIGGTEAF
TRBJ1-1 TRBV19 ASSPPGQGMNTEAF
TRBJ2-2 TRBV6-6 AGKGASNTGELF
TRBJ1-6 TRBV7-9 ASSLAGAYNSPLH
TRBJ2-1 TRBV9 ASSVGGSRGREQF
TRBJ1-4 TRBV7-2 ASSLVGGGGEKLF